This TCR beta chain was recovered during a study of T cells in Graves' hyperthyroidism and ophthalmopathy. Study-level information: Blood from the periphery was taken at initial diagnosis, before any treatment.

Findings and limits, study-wide: Blood also contained most expanded thyroid clonotypes above 0.001.

TCR beta CDR3 regions were amplified from RNA. HTBI primers drove first-round RT-PCR of the TCR CDR3. TCRdb processed the multiplex PCR reads anew with MiXCR; each CDR3 protein has one entry. This table holds 600,000 to 650,000 distinct CDR3 sequences, around 20% found once. Remarks on this clonotype: Its antigen is unknown.

Sequencing was performed on blood. This receptor was taken from a man aged 25-45 years with Graves' ophthalmopathy.

The CDR3 sequence: CASRSGFVEYF. Written as DNA, the CDR3 is TGTGCCAGCAGAAGTGGATTCGTTGAGTACTTC. The chain is built from TRBV6-1 and TRBJ2-5; no reliable D call. The CDR3 extends over 11 amino acids. V lost 6 bases, J lost 12 bases, and 14 bases lay in between. CDR1 and CDR2 (germline): MNHNS, SASEGT.